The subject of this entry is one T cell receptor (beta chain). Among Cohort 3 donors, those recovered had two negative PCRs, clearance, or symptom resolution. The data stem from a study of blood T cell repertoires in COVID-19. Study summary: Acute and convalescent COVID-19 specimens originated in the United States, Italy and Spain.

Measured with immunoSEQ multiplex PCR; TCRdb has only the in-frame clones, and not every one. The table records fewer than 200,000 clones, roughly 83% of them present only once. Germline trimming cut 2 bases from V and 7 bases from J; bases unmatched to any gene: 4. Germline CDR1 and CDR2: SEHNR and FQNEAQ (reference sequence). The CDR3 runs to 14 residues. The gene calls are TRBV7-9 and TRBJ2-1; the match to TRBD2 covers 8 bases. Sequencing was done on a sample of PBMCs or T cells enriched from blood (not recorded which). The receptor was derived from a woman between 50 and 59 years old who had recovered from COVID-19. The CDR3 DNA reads TGTGCCAGCAGCTTAAATGAGCGGGGGAATGAGCAGTTCTTC. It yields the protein CASSLNERGNEQFF.